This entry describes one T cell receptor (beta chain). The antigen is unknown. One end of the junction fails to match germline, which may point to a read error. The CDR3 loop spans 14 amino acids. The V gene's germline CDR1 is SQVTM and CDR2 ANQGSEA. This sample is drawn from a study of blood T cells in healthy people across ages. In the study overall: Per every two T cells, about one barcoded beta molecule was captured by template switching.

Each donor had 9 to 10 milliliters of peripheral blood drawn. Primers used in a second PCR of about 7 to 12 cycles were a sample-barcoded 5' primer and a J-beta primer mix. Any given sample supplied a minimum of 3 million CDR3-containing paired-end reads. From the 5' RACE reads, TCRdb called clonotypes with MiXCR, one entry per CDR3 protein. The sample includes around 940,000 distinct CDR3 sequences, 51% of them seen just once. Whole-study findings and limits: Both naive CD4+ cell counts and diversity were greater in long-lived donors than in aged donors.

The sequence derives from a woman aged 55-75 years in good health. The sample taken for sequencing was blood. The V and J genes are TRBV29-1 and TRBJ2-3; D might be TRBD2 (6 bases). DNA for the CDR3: TGCAGCGCTGGGCGGCCCACTAGCACAGAGACGCAGTATTTT. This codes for CSAGRPTSTETQYF.